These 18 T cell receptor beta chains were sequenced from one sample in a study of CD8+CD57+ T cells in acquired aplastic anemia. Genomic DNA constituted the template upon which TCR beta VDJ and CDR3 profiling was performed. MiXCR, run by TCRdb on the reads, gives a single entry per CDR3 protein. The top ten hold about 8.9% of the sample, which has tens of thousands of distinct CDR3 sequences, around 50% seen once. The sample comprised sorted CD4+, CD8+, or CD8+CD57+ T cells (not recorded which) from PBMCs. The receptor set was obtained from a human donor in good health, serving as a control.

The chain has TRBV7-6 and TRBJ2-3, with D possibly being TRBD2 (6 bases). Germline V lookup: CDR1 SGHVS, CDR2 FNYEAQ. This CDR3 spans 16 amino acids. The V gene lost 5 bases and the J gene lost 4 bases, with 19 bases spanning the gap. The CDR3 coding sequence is TGTGCCAGCAGCCGGATAGCGGAGATTCGTCCAGATACGCAGTATTTT. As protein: CASSRIAEIRPDTQYF.

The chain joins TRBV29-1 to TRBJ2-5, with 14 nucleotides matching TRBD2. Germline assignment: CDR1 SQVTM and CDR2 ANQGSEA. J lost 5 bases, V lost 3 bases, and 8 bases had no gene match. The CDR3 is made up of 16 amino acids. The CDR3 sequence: CSVDVTSGGAWETQYF. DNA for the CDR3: TGCAGCGTTGATGTGACTAGCGGGGGGGCATGGGAGACCCAGTACTTC.

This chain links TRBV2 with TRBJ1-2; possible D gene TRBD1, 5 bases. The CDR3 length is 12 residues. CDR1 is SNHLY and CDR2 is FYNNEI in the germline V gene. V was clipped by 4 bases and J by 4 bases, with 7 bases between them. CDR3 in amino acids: CASSAGFYGYTF. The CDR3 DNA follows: TGTGCCAGCAGTGCAGGGTTCTATGGCTACACCTTC.

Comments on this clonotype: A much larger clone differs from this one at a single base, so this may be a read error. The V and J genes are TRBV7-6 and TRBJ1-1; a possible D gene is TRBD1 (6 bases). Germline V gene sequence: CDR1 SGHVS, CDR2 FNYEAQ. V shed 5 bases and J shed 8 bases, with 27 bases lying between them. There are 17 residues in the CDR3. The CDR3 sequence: CASSPPGAWARPLEAFF. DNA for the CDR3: TGTGCCAGCAGCCCCCCAGGGGCCTGGGCCCGACCCCTCGAAGCTTTCTTT.

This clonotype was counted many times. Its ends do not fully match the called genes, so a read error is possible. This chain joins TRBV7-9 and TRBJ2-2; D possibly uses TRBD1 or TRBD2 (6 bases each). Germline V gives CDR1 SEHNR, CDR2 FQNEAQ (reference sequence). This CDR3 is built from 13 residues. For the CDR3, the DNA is TGTGCCAGCAGCCCCAGTCTGGAGGGGGGGCTGTTTTTT. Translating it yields CASSPSLEGGLFF. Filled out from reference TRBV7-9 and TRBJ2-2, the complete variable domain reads DTGVSQNPRHKITKRGQNVTFRCDPISEHNRLYWYRQTLGQGPEFLTYFQNEAQLEKSRLLSDRFSAERPKGSFSTLEIQRTEQGDSAMYLCASSPSLEGGLFFGEGSRLTVL.

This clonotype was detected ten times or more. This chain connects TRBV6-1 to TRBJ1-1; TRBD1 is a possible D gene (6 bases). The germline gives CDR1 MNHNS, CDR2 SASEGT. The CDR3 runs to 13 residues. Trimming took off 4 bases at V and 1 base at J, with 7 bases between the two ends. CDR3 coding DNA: TGTGCCAGCAGTGGGACAGAGAACACTGAAGCTTTCTTT. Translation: CASSGTENTEAFF.

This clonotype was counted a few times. CDR3 in amino acids: CASSAPKIIGSGNTIYF. In DNA form, the CDR3 reads TGTGCCAGCAGTGCACCTAAAATCATCGGGTCTGGAAACACCATATATTTT. The J gene is TRBJ1-3, the V gene TRBV25-1; D uncertain. This CDR3 spans 17 amino acids. CDR1 and CDR2 from the germline V gene are MGHDK and SYGVNS. Trimming shortened V by 4 bases and J by 1 base, and 17 bases separated the two germline ends.

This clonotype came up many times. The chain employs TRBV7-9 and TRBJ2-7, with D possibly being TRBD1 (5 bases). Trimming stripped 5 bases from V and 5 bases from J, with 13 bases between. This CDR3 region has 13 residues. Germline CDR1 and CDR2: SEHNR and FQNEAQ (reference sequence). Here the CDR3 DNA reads TGTGCCAGCAGCCCTCTAGGGGTTCACGAGCAGTACTTC. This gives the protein CASSPLGVHEQYF.

The CDR3 DNA follows: TGTGCCAGTAGCCAAAACCTTTTCTACAATGAGCAGTTCTTC. Protein product: CASSQNLFYNEQFF. V gene TRBV19 combines with J gene TRBJ2-1, with D uncertain. Germline V gene lookup returns CDR1 LNHDA and CDR2 SQIVND (reference sequence). V dropped 6 bases and J dropped 3 bases, with 12 bases sitting between them. This CDR3 has 14 amino acids.

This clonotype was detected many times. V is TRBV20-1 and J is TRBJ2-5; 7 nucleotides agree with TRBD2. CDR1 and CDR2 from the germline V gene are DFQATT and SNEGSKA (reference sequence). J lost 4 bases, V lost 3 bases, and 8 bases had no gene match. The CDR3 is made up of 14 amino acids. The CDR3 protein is CSASGTSVTETQYF. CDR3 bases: TGCAGTGCTAGTGGTACTAGCGTAACAGAGACCCAGTACTTC.

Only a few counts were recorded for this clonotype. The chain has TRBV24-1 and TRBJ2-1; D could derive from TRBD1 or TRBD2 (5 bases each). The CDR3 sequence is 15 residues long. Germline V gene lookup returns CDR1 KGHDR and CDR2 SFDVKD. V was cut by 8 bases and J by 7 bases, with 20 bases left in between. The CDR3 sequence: CATTLGTTRGNEQFF. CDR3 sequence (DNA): TGTGCCACCACCTTAGGGACCACTCGTGGGAATGAGCAGTTCTTC.

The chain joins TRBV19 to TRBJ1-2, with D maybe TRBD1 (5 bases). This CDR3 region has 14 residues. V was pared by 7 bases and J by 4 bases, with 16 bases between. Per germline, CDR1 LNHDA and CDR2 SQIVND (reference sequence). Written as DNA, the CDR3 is TGTGCCAGTATGAGACGGGACCGCCTCTATGGCTACACCTTC. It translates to CASMRRDRLYGYTF.

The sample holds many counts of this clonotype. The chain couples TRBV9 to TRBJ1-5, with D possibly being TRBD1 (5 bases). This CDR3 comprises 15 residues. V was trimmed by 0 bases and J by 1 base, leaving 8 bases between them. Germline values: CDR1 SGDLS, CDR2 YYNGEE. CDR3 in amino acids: CASSVEAGSNQPQHF. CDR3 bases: TGTGCCAGCAGCGTAGAGGCAGGGAGCAATCAGCCCCAGCATTTT.

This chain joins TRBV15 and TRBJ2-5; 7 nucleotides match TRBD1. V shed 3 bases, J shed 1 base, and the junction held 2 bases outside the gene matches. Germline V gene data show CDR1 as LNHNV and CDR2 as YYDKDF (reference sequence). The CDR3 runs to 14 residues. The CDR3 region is CATSSRQGQETQYF. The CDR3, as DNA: TGTGCCACCAGCAGCCGACAGGGCCAAGAGACCCAGTACTTC.

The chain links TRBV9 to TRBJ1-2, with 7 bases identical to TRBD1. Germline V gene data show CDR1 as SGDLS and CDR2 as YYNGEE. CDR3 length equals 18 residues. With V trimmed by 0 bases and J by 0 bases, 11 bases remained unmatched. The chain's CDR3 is CASSVGDSYLPANYGYTF. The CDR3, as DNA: TGTGCCAGCAGCGTAGGGGACAGCTACTTGCCTGCTAACTATGGCTACACCTTC.

The DNA for the CDR3 is TGTGCCAGCAGTGTAACAGACACTGAAGCTTTCTTT. Amino acids: CASSVTDTEAFF. V gene TRBV2 combines with J gene TRBJ1-1; D is ambiguous. The V and J ends lost 4 bases and 3 bases respectively, with 6 bases between them. The V gene's germline CDR1 is SNHLY and CDR2 FYNNEI. The CDR3 totals 12 residues.

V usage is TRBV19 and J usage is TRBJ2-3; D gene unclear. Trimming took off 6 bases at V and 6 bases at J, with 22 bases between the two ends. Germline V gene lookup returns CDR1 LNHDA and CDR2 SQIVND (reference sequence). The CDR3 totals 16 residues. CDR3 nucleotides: TGTGCCAGTAGCCCGCTCGGCGCCGGGCATGTTGATACGCAGTATTTT. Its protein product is CASSPLGAGHVDTQYF.

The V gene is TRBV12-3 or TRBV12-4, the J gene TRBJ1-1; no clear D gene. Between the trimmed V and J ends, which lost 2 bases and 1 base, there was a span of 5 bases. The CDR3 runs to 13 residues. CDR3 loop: CASSLWQNTEAFF. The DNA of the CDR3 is TGTGCCAGCAGTTTATGGCAGAACACTGAAGCTTTCTTT.